What follows are 28 T cell receptor beta chains derived from one specimen sequenced in a study of beta chain features in type 1 diabetes. Antigens for these TCRs are unknown. The study's findings and limits: All four CD4+ subsets of Type 1 diabetes patients contained TCRB CDR3s that were moderately but significantly shorter.

The sequenced template was cDNA made from the entire isolated RNA. Generated by immunoSEQ multiplex PCR, the TCRdb table keeps only in-frame clones and is missing some. This table has around 690,000 clones, around an eighth appearing once. Sequencing was carried out using naive CD4+ T cells from blood. Every receptor here comes from a young man with type 1 diabetes.

This clone was recorded a few times. The CDR3, as DNA: TGTGCCAGCAGCTTAGCCCTTACCTGGGGTCAAGAGACCCAGTACTTC. Its translation: CASSLALTWGQETQYF. The rearrangement links TRBV7-9 to TRBJ2-5; D is unclear. Deletions cut 0 bases from V and 2 bases from J, with 13 bases between. CDR3 length: 16 residues. Germline CDR1 and CDR2: SEHNR and FQNEAQ (reference sequence).

The genes are TRBV19 and TRBJ2-3, with a tentative D call TRBD1 (5 bases). The CDR3 length is 13 residues. Germline CDR1 LNHDA, CDR2 SQIVND (reference sequence). V gave up 3 bases and J gave up 5 bases, with 9 bases separating them. CDR3 sequence (DNA): TGTGCCAGTAGTATGGGGCCGGAAGATACGCAGTATTTT. This encodes CASSMGPEDTQYF.

V usage is TRBV4-2 and J usage is TRBJ1-3; weak D call: TRBD1 (6 bases). The CDR3 runs 12 residues. CDR1 and CDR2 from the germline V gene are LGHNA and YNFKEQ. Trimming took off 5 bases at V and 8 bases at J, with 10 bases between the two ends. CDR3 residues: CASSSGGHTIYF. The CDR3 nucleotides are TGTGCCAGCAGCTCCGGGGGGCACACCATATATTTT.

CDR3 DNA: TGTGCTAGTGGTTTGGTAGCTGGGGAGCAGTACTTC. It encodes CASGLVAGEQYF. This chain links TRBV12-5 with TRBJ2-7; D unclear. Trimming shortened V by 0 bases and J by 7 bases, and 7 bases separated the two germline ends. Germline assignment: CDR1 LGHNT and CDR2 FRNRAP. The CDR3 has 12 amino acids. Supplemented by reference TRBV12-5 and TRBJ2-7, the full variable domain reads DARVTQTPRHKVTEMGQEVTMRCQPILGHNTVFWYRQTMMQGLELLAYFRNRAPLDDSGMPKDRFSAEMPDATLATLKIQPSEPRDSAVYFCASGLVAGEQYFGPGTRLTVT.

The rearrangement joins TRBV28 to TRBJ1-5; D unresolved. CDR1 MDHEN and CDR2 SYDVKM come from the germline V gene. V lost 6 bases and J 5 bases, leaving 11 bases between the germline ends. CDR3 size: 13 residues. The CDR3 coding sequence is TGTGCCAGCAGGTCTGGAGGGCATCAGCCCCAGCATTTT. Protein: CASRSGGHQPQHF.

This clone came up a few times. V gene TRBV29-1 combines with J gene TRBJ2-1; no firm D call. V lost 5 bases, J lost 12 bases, and 14 bases lay in between. From germline, CDR1 is SQVTM and CDR2 ANQGSEA. This CDR3 is built from 11 residues. The CDR3, as DNA: TGCAGCGTTCCATTAGGGTTCGGGCAGTTCTTC. Translated: CSVPLGFGQFF.

This clone was observed a handful of times. DNA of the CDR3: TGTGCCAGCAGCGACACAGGGCGGGGCACTGAAGCTTTCTTT. Amino acids: CASSDTGRGTEAFF. This chain uses TRBV7-9 with TRBJ1-1, with D perhaps TRBD1 (6 bases). The ends were cut back, 5 bases at V and 4 bases at J, with 14 bases in the middle. The CDR3 loop spans 14 amino acids. Germline lookup yields CDR1 SEHNR and CDR2 FQNEAQ (reference sequence).

The chain's CDR3 is CASSEGPSDYNEQFF. CDR3 DNA sequence: TGTGCCAGCAGTGAAGGACCGAGTGATTACAATGAGCAGTTCTTC. This sequence joins TRBV25-1 and TRBJ2-1, with unresolved D. Looked up from germline, CDR1 is MGHDK and CDR2 is SYGVNS. The CDR3 is made up of 15 amino acids. The germline V and J ends were trimmed by 2 bases and 4 bases, with 12 bases remaining between them.

The chain carries TRBV6-5 and TRBJ2-5; tentatively, D is TRBD1 or TRBD2 (6 bases each). The germline gives CDR1 MNHEY, CDR2 SVGAGI. V was shortened by 2 bases and J by 5 bases, with 15 bases between the two germline ends. The CDR3 is made up of 15 amino acids. DNA of the CDR3: TGTGCCAGCAGTTACCAGGCAGGGGAGGCGGAGACCCAGTACTTC. It translates to CASSYQAGEAETQYF.

The V call is TRBV5-1, the J call TRBJ1-2, with a possible D match to TRBD1 (5 bases). The germline V and J ends were trimmed by 0 bases and 5 bases, with 11 bases remaining between them. Germline CDR1 is SGHRS and CDR2 is YFSETQ. The CDR3 spans 14 residues. Here the CDR3 DNA reads TGCGCCAGCAGCTTGGAGGGACGGGGATATGGCTACACCTTC. It encodes CASSLEGRGYGYTF.

The CDR3 DNA reads as TGTGCCAGCAGTTTCACAGGGGACGAGCAGTACTTC. The encoded protein is CASSFTGDEQYF. The chain has TRBV6-5 and TRBJ2-7; TRBD1 agrees at 7 bases. Trimming cost V 4 bases and J 5 bases; bases outside gene matches: 2. The CDR3 is 12 residues long. Germline CDR1 reads MNHEY; CDR2 reads SVGAGI.

The chain recombines TRBV30 with TRBJ1-5, with a weak D call TRBD1 (5 bases). V was shortened by 0 bases and J by 7 bases, with 10 bases between the two germline ends. CDR3 size: 13 residues. Germline assignment: CDR1 GTSNPN and CDR2 SVGIG (reference sequence). CDR3 in amino acids: CAWSVRGEQPQHF. CDR3 DNA sequence: TGTGCCTGGAGTGTACGGGGGGAACAGCCCCAGCATTTT.

This clone was counted between two and nine times. J is TRBJ1-2 and V is TRBV2; D is unclear. The CDR3 is 14 amino acids. The germline V and J ends were trimmed by 3 bases and 5 bases, with 13 bases remaining between them. Germline-derived CDR1 and CDR2 are SNHLY and FYNNEI. This chain's CDR3 is CASSDRGISYGYTF. The DNA for the CDR3 is TGTGCCAGCAGTGACCGGGGAATTTCGTATGGCTACACCTTC.

This rearrangement joins TRBV2 to TRBJ1-6; D gene unclear. Germline CDR1 is SNHLY and CDR2 is FYNNEI. The CDR3 has 12 residues. V shed 6 bases and J shed 8 bases, with 8 bases lying between them. CDR3 in amino acids: CASSSRDSPLHF. As DNA, the CDR3 is TGTGCCAGCAGCTCCCGGGATTCACCCCTCCACTTT.

This clone was observed a few times. V is TRBV25-1 and J is TRBJ1-3; TRBD1 is a possible D gene (5 bases). CDR1 and CDR2 from the germline V gene are MGHDK and SYGVNS. The CDR3 runs to 15 residues. Trimming removed 1 base from V and 0 bases from J, with 7 bases in between. This CDR3 reads CASSEWQGSGNTIYF. As DNA, the CDR3 is TGTGCCAGCAGTGAATGGCAGGGCTCTGGAAACACCATATATTTT.

This clone occurred a few times. Other DNA sequences in the same sample also yield this CDR3. The rearrangement uses TRBV7-2 and TRBJ2-1, with TRBD1 as a possible D gene (6 bases). The CDR3 loop spans 12 amino acids. With 2 bases removed from V and 9 bases from J, the gap between germline ends came to 8 bases. Germline V gives CDR1 SGHTA, CDR2 FQGNSA. CDR3 nucleotide sequence: TGTGCCAGCAGCTTAACAGGGAGTGAGCAGTTCTTC. Its protein is CASSLTGSEQFF.

In regard to this clone: The germline gene is not matched at one end of the junction; a read error may be the cause. Here the CDR3 reads CASSLVQGALVF. The CDR3 bases are TGTGCCAGCAGCTTAGTCCAGGGGGCCTTGGTCTTC. This rearrangement joins TRBV7-3 to TRBJ2-1; 8 nucleotides agree with TRBD1. This CDR3 is built from 12 residues. Germline CDR1 SGHTA, CDR2 FQGTGA.

V is TRBV30 and J is TRBJ1-2; D is ambiguous. V was clipped by 1 base and J by 5 bases, with 8 bases between them. The CDR3 totals 12 residues. Germline V gives CDR1 GTSNPN, CDR2 SVGIG (reference sequence). For the CDR3, the DNA is TGTGCCTGGAGTGCGGACGGATATGGCTACACCTTC. This gives the protein CAWSADGYGYTF.

V and J are TRBV11-2 and TRBJ1-2; 7 nucleotides line up with TRBD1. CDR1 is SGHAT and CDR2 is FQNNGV in the germline V gene. J lost 4 bases, V lost 5 bases, and 13 bases had no gene match. The CDR3 consists of 16 residues. The CDR3 bases are TGTGCCAGCAGCCCTCAAAGGGGGCGCAACCCCTATGGCTACACCTTC. The encoded protein is CASSPQRGRNPYGYTF.

The V and J genes are TRBV30 and TRBJ2-1, with D maybe TRBD1 (6 bases). The CDR3 has 16 residues. From germline, CDR1 is GTSNPN and CDR2 SVGIG (reference sequence). The ends were cut back, 5 bases at V and 0 bases at J, with 17 bases in the middle. CDR3 sequence: CAWGPGTHSSYNEQFF. CDR3 sequence (DNA): TGTGCCTGGGGGCCCGGGACACATAGCTCCTACAATGAGCAGTTCTTC.

This chain uses TRBV7-2 with TRBJ1-2; D not certain. V was pared by 3 bases and J by 0 bases, with 11 bases between. CDR3 length equals 15 residues. Germline CDR1 reads SGHTA; CDR2 reads FQGNSA. CDR3 bases: TGTGCCAGCAGCTTCTCTAGCGCAGCTAACTATGGCTACACCTTC. Translating gives CASSFSSAANYGYTF.

CDR3 DNA: TGTGCCAGCTCGAAGCAGGATTCTGGAAACACCATATATTTT. Translation gives CASSKQDSGNTIYF. J is TRBJ1-3 and V is TRBV6-6; D not resolved. The CDR3 spans 14 residues. The V gene's germline CDR1 is MNHNY and CDR2 SVGAGI (reference sequence). Trimming left V 8 bases short and J 1 base short, with 12 bases between.

This rearrangement joins TRBV7-2 to TRBJ1-4, with a possible D match to TRBD1 (5 bases). V lost 3 bases and J 8 bases, leaving 16 bases between the germline ends. The CDR3 covers 15 residues. Per the germline V gene, CDR1 is SGHTA and CDR2 is FQGNSA. The CDR3 DNA reads TGTGCCAGCAGCTTGCAGGGCGGCGAGGCCGAAAAACTGTTTTTT. Amino acid sequence: CASSLQGGEAEKLFF.

The chain links TRBV6-1 to TRBJ1-5; a weak D match, TRBD1 (5 bases). Per the germline V gene, CDR1 is MNHNS and CDR2 is SASEGT. Trimming removed 1 base from V and 4 bases from J, with 14 bases in between. CDR3 length: 16 residues. This CDR3 reads CASSEEKGRLNQPQHF. In nucleotides, the CDR3 is TGTGCCAGCAGTGAAGAAAAGGGACGTTTGAATCAGCCCCAGCATTTT.

J is TRBJ1-1 and V is TRBV7-9, with a tentative D call TRBD1 (6 bases). CDR1 and CDR2 from the germline V gene are SEHNR and FQNEAQ (reference sequence). The CDR3 extends over 14 amino acids. The V and J ends lost 6 bases and 4 bases respectively, with 15 bases between them. CDR3 DNA sequence: TGTGCCAGCAGGGGTCCTGGGGGCGCCACTGAAGCTTTCTTT. It translates to CASRGPGGATEAFF.

This chain uses TRBV9 with TRBJ2-7; possibly TRBD1 for D (6 bases). The CDR3 totals 16 residues. Trimming shortened V by 1 base and J by 0 bases, and 14 bases separated the two germline ends. Germline values: CDR1 SGDLS, CDR2 YYNGEE. The CDR3 spells CASSVTPDRFSYEQYF. The CDR3, as DNA: TGTGCCAGCAGCGTAACCCCGGACAGATTCTCCTACGAGCAGTACTTC.

The V and J genes are TRBV5-4 and TRBJ2-7, with D uncertain. Germline V gives CDR1 SGHNT, CDR2 YYREEE (reference sequence). The CDR3 consists of 12 residues. V gave up 4 bases and J gave up 5 bases, with 10 bases separating them. The DNA for the CDR3 is TGTGCCAGCAGCCCGAACGCCCACGAGCAGTACTTC. Its translation is CASSPNAHEQYF.

This clone was recorded a few times. This chain joins TRBV6-6 and TRBJ1-2; D gene ambiguous. CDR3 size: 13 residues. With 6 bases removed from V and 4 bases from J, the gap between germline ends came to 12 bases. Germline CDR1 reads MNHNY; CDR2 reads SVGAGI (reference sequence). The CDR3 coding sequence is TGTGCCAGCAGCAAAGACAACCTCTATGGCTACACCTTC. Amino acids: CASSKDNLYGYTF.